Listed below are T cell receptor beta chains from one sample, sequenced in a study of blood T cell repertoires in COVID-19. Profiled with immunoSEQ multiplex PCR; TCRdb holds only in-frame clones, not every one. The top ten clones hold approximately 3.6% of a sample with 140,000 or so clones, about 83% of them seen once. Material for sequencing was PBMCs or T cells enriched from blood (not recorded which). The receptors here all came from a woman aged 45-65 years with acute COVID-19. Both conserved end residues are part of each CDR3. The D gene is left open where the match is weak. The size of a clone is reported for some rows only, either as once, few or many, or as a class for expanded clones.

TRBV6-2/TRBV6-3	-	TRBJ2-6	-	CASSLVASGANVLTF	TGTGCCAGCAGTTTGGTGGCCTCTGGGGCCAACGTCCTGACTTTC
TRBV5-5	once	TRBJ2-3	-	CASSRQGRASTDTQYF	TGTGCCAGCAGCCGGCAGGGGAGGGCCTCCACAGATACGCAGTATTTT
TRBV9	-	TRBJ1-1	TRBD1	CASSVGWQGGTEAFF	TGTGCCAGCAGCGTAGGTTGGCAGGGGGGCACTGAAGCTTTCTTT
TRBV18	-	TRBJ1-6	-	CASSPGSYNSPLHF	TGTGCCAGCTCACCCGGCTCCTATAATTCACCCCTCCACTTT
TRBV5-8	-	TRBJ2-7	-	CASSLRGGLYEQYF	TGTGCCAGCAGCCTTCGTGGCGGCCTCTACGAGCAGTACTTC
TRBV5-6	-	TRBJ2-7	-	CASGGRRGLDEQYF	TGTGCCAGCGGGGGTCGGAGGGGGCTCGACGAGCAGTACTTC
TRBV2	-	TRBJ1-1	-	CASRREGITEAFF	TGTGCCAGCAGAAGGGAGGGAATCACTGAAGCTTTCTTT
TRBV5-1	-	TRBJ2-1	TRBD2	CASTATQRELDEQFF	TGCGCCAGCACCGCTACCCAGCGGGAACTCGATGAGCAGTTCTTC
TRBV30	-	TRBJ2-7	-	CAWTFGGGRSYEQYF	TGTGCCTGGACCTTTGGCGGGGGCCGCTCCTACGAGCAGTACTTC
TRBV3-1/TRBV3-2	-	TRBJ2-1	TRBD2	CASSQGDSGRALSSYNEQFF	TGTGCCAGCAGCCAAGGGGACAGCGGGAGGGCCCTGAGCTCCTACAATGAGCAGTTCTTC
TRBV11-2	-	TRBJ1-2	-	CASSPGSYGYTF	TGTGCCAGCAGCCCGGGGAGCTATGGCTACACCTTC
TRBV2	-	TRBJ2-3	-	CASVFSSPTDTQYF	TGTGCCAGCGTTTTTTCTAGCCCGACAGATACGCAGTATTTT
TRBV10-1	-	TRBJ1-2	-	CASSETANYGYTF	TGCGCCAGCTCAGAGACAGCTAACTATGGCTACACCTTC
TRBV27	-	TRBJ1-2	-	CAASPHRESSGYTF	TGTGCCGCTTCTCCGCACAGGGAATCGTCAGGCTACACCTTC
TRBV29-1	-	TRBJ2-1	TRBD2	CSVEFLVSGRRPSYNEQFF	TGCAGCGTTGAATTTTTGGTTAGCGGGAGGCGACCTTCCTACAATGAGCAGTTCTTC
TRBV7-9	-	TRBJ2-5	-	CASSRNFDRRYQETQYF	TGTGCCAGCAGCCGTAACTTTGACAGGCGGTACCAAGAGACCCAGTACTTC
TRBV3-1/TRBV3-2	-	TRBJ1-3	TRBD1	CASSQSWTGGGFGNTIYF	TGTGCCAGCAGCCAATCTTGGACAGGGGGTGGCTTTGGAAACACCATATATTTT
TRBV5-1	-	TRBJ1-1	TRBD1	CASSLGRGLEAFF	TGCGCCAGCAGCTTGGGCAGGGGGCTTGAAGCTTTCTTT
TRBV30	-	TRBJ1-3	-	CAWGRQFSGNTIYF	TGTGCCTGGGGAAGACAGTTCTCTGGAAACACCATATATTTT
TRBV5-5	-	TRBJ2-7	-	CASSWNEGYEQYF	TGTGCCAGCAGCTGGAACGAGGGCTACGAGCAGTACTTC
TRBV30	few	TRBJ2-2	TRBD2	CAWSLTSGSLLDTGELFF	TGTGCCTGGAGTTTGACTAGCGGGAGTCTGTTAGACACCGGGGAGCTGTTTTTT
TRBV2	-	TRBJ1-4	-	CASSTSRTQGFEKLFF	TGTGCCAGCAGCACCAGCCGGACACAGGGTTTTGAAAAACTGTTTTTT
TRBV7-2	-	TRBJ2-7	TRBD2	CASSLASGSYEQYF	TGTGCCAGCAGCTTAGCTAGCGGGAGTTACGAGCAGTACTTC
TRBV4-1	-	TRBJ1-4	TRBD1	CASSQDFRTGGKLFF	TGCGCCAGCAGCCAAGATTTCCGGACAGGGGGAAAACTGTTTTTT
TRBV19	few	TRBJ2-1	TRBD1	CASSGGRSGQGFPNEQFF	TGTGCCAGTAGTGGGGGGAGGTCGGGACAGGGGTTTCCCAATGAGCAGTTCTTC
TRBV30	-	TRBJ2-2	TRBD1	CAWARQGTGELFF	TGTGCCTGGGCTCGACAGGGAACCGGGGAGCTGTTTTTT
TRBV27	-	TRBJ1-1	-	CASSYAFNPATEAFF	TGTGCCAGCAGTTACGCTTTTAATCCTGCGACTGAAGCTTTCTTT
TRBV6-5	-	TRBJ2-7	-	CATSDSLSYEQYF	TGTGCCACCTCGGACAGTCTCTCCTACGAGCAGTACTTC
TRBV11-2	-	TRBJ2-2	TRBD2	CASSFTSGSDTGELFF	TGTGCCAGCAGCTTTACTAGCGGGAGTGACACCGGGGAGCTGTTTTTT
TRBV3-1/TRBV3-2	-	TRBJ2-3	TRBD2	CASSQSGSTQYF	TGTGCCAGCAGCCAAAGCGGGAGTACGCAGTATTTT
TRBV7-3	-	TRBJ1-1	-	CASSQGNTEAFF	TGTGCCAGCAGCCAGGGGAACACTGAAGCTTTCTTT
TRBV5-4	-	TRBJ2-2	-	CASSLYETGELFF	TGTGCCAGCAGCTTGTATGAGACCGGGGAGCTGTTTTTT
TRBV19	-	TRBJ1-2	TRBD1	CASSTGTGADGYTF	TGTGCCAGTAGTACCGGAACAGGGGCTGATGGCTACACCTTC
TRBV27	-	TRBJ1-1	TRBD1	CASSTQNRGRTEAFF	TGTGCCAGCAGTACCCAGAACAGGGGGAGAACTGAAGCTTTCTTT
TRBV6-2/TRBV6-3	-	TRBJ1-5	TRBD1	CASTPNRGSNQPQHF	TGTGCCAGCACCCCCAACAGGGGGAGCAATCAGCCCCAGCATTTT
TRBV7-9	-	TRBJ2-1	TRBD2	CAIQAGAWSNEQFF	TGTGCCATCCAAGCGGGAGCTTGGTCCAATGAGCAGTTCTTC
TRBV3-1/TRBV3-2	-	TRBJ2-1	TRBD2	CASSLRGDEQFF	TGTGCCAGCAGCCTCCGGGGGGATGAGCAGTTCTTC
TRBV18	-	TRBJ2-1	TRBD2	CASSPTAGVSNNEQFF	TGTGCCAGCTCACCGACTGCGGGAGTGAGTAACAATGAGCAGTTCTTC
TRBV4-3	-	TRBJ1-5	-	CASSQDSQGQPQHF	TGCGCCAGCAGCCAGGACAGTCAAGGGCAGCCCCAGCATTTT
TRBV7-2	-	TRBJ2-3	TRBD1	CASSLAVGWGQNTDTQYF	TGTGCCAGCAGCTTAGCTGTGGGTTGGGGACAGAACACAGATACGCAGTATTTT
TRBV6-5	-	TRBJ2-1	-	CASRSYGGGDNEQFF	TGTGCCAGCAGATCTTATGGGGGAGGCGACAATGAGCAGTTCTTC
TRBV10-1	once	TRBJ2-5	TRBD2	CASSDGSLAGQETQYF	TGCGCCAGCAGTGATGGGTCGCTAGCGGGGCAAGAGACCCAGTACTTC